This TCR beta chain is drawn from a study of T cell clones after liver transplantation. Overall study: Post-transplant blood was tracked for graft-donor-reactive T cell clones identified in a pre-transplant mixed lymphocyte reaction. Tolerant meant at least one year fully off immunosuppression without liver enzymes above twice normal.

Repertoires were generated with immunoSEQ multiplex PCR, while TCRdb's copy carries only in-frame clones and drops some. This sample carries about 75,000 clones, approximately 81% of them seen once, and the ten largest clones take 2% to 2.5%. This clone was observed once. Its antigen is still unknown. Thawed unstimulated PBMCs were FACS-sorted by CD3, CD4 and CD8 into two populations. General study points: Low donor cell numbers restricted donor-reactive repertoire measurement in two subjects.

Germline values: CDR1 LNHDA, CDR2 SQIVND (reference sequence). The CDR3 has 13 amino acids. Losses at the gene ends were 9 bases for V and 5 bases for J; bases not matched to a gene: 5. This clonotype was sampled from a human patient who received a liver transplant. A share of the T cells may be of graft donor origin. The chain carries TRBV19 and TRBJ2-2; 8 nucleotides match TRBD1. Sample: CD4+ T cells from blood, taken 48 months after liver transplant. The CDR3 loop reads CASSRGQTGELFF. CDR3 in DNA: TGTGCCAGCAGCAGGGGGCAGACCGGGGAGCTGTTTTTT.